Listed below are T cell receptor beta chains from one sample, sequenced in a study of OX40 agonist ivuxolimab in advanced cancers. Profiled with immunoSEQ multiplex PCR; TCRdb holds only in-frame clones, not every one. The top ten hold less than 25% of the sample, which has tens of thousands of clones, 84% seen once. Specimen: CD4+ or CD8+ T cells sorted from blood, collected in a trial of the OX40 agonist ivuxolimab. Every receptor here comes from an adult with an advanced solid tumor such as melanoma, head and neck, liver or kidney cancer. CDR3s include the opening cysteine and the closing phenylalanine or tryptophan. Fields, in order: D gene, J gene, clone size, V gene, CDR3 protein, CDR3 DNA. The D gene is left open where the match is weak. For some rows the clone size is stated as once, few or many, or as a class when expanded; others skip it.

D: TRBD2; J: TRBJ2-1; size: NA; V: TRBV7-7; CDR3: CASSPSGTHSYNEQFF; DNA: TGTGCCAGCAGCCCTAGCGGGACTCACTCCTACAATGAGCAGTTCTTC
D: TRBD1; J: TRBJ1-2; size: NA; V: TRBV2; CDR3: CASRDPGQGENYGYTF; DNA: TGTGCCAGCAGAGACCCGGGACAGGGGGAGAACTATGGCTACACCTTC
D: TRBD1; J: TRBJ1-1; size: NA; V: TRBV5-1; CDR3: CASSLGQGYTEAFF; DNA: TGCGCCAGCAGCTTGGGACAGGGTTACACTGAAGCTTTCTTT
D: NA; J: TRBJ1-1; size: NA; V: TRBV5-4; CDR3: CASRSAGSTEAFF; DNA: TGTGCCAGCAGGTCTGCTGGTAGCACTGAAGCTTTCTTT
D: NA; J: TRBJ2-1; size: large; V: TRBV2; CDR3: CASRTALEQFF; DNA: TGTGCCAGCAGGACAGCGCTAGAGCAGTTCTTC
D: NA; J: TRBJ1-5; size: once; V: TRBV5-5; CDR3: CASSQTIGSNQPQHF; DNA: TGTGCCAGCAGCCAAACAATAGGGAGCAATCAGCCCCAGCATTTT
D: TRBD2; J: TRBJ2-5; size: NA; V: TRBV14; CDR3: CASSQGGGEETQYF; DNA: TGTGCCAGCAGCCAAGGGGGGGGTGAGGAGACCCAGTACTTC
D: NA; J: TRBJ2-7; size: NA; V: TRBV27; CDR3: CASASLLDYEQYF; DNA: TGTGCCAGCGCCTCTCTTCTAGACTACGAGCAGTACTTC
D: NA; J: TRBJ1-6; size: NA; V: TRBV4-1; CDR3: CASSQPGTSNSPLHF; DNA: TGCGCCAGCAGCCAACCCGGGACGTCGAATTCACCCCTCCACTTT
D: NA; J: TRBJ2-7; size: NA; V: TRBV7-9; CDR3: CASSLGGAHEQYF; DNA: TGTGCCAGCAGCTTAGGGGGGGCCCACGAGCAGTACTTC
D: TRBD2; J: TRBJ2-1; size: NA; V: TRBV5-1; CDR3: CASSSAGGYNEQFF; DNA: TGCGCCAGCAGCTCAGCGGGAGGCTACAATGAGCAGTTCTTC
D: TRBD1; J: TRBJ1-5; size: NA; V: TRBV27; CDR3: CASSFSGTGDNQPQHF; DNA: TGTGCCAGCAGTTTTTCCGGGACAGGGGATAATCAGCCCCAGCATTTT
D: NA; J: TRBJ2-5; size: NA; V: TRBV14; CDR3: CASSLDPQETQYF; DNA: TGTGCCAGCAGTCTCGACCCCCAAGAGACCCAGTACTTC
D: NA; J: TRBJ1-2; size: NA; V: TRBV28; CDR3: CASRTGLYGYTF; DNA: TGTGCCAGCAGAACAGGGCTCTATGGCTACACCTTC
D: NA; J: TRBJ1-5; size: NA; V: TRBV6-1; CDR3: CASSEGGVDQPQHF; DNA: TGTGCCAGCAGTGAAGGGGGGGTGGATCAGCCCCAGCATTTT
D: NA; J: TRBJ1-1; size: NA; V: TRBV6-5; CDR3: CASSYSSPGPHTEAFF; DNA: TGTGCCAGCAGTTACTCCAGCCCGGGACCCCACACTGAAGCTTTCTTT
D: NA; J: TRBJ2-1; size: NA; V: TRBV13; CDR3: CASSGTGEGSYNEQFF; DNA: TGTGCCAGCAGCGGAACAGGGGAGGGCTCCTACAATGAGCAGTTCTTC
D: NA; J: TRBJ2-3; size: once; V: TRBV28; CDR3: CASRVRSGPTDTQYF; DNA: TGTGCCAGCAGGGTAAGGAGCGGTCCCACAGATACGCAGTATTTT
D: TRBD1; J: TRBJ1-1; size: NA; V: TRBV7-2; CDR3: CASSPRTGRSTEAFF; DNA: TGTGCCAGCAGCCCGAGGACAGGGAGGAGCACTGAAGCTTTCTTT
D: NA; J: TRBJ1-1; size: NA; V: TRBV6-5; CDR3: CASSYSTGTEAFF; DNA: TGTGCCAGCAGTTACTCGACAGGCACTGAAGCTTTCTTT
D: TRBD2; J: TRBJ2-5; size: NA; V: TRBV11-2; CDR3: CASSFGGGFQETQYF; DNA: TGTGCCAGCAGCTTTGGGGGGGGATTCCAAGAGACCCAGTACTTC
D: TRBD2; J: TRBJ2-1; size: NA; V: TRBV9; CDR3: CASAGLADNEQFF; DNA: TGTGCCAGCGCGGGACTAGCGGACAATGAGCAGTTCTTC
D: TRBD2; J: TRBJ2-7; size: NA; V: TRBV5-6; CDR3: CASSWGLAGEQYF; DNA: TGTGCCAGCAGCTGGGGACTAGCGGGGGAGCAGTACTTC
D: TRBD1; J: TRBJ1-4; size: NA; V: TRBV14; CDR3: CASKPGQQEKLFF; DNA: TGTGCCAGCAAACCGGGACAGCAAGAAAAACTGTTTTTT
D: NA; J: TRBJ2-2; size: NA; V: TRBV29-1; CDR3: CSGLPDTGELFF; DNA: TGCAGCGGTTTACCGGACACCGGGGAGCTGTTTTTT
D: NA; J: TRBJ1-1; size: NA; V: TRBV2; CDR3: CASSPGGNTEAFF; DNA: TGTGCCAGCAGCCCCGGCGGGAACACTGAAGCTTTCTTT
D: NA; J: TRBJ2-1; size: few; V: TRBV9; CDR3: CASSDVRSPGEQFF; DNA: TGTGCCAGCAGCGACGTACGGTCTCCAGGGGAGCAGTTCTTC
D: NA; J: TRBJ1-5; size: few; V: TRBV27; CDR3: CASSFGGNQPQHF; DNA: TGTGCCAGCAGTTTCGGAGGCAATCAGCCCCAGCATTTT
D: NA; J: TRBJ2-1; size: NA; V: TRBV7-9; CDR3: CASRAWSLGYNEQFF; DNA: TGTGCCAGCAGAGCTTGGTCCCTGGGGTACAATGAGCAGTTCTTC
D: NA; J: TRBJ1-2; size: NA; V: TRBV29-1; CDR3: CSVEDHSGGRYGYTF; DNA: TGCAGCGTTGAAGATCACTCGGGGGGACGCTATGGCTACACCTTC
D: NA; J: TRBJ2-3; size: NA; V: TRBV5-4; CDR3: CASSLPWTSTDTQYF; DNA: TGTGCCAGCAGCTTACCATGGACTAGCACAGATACGCAGTATTTT
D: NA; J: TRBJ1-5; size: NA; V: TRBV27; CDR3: CASRGGLGNQPQHF; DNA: TGTGCCAGCAGGGGGGGATTAGGCAATCAGCCCCAGCATTTT
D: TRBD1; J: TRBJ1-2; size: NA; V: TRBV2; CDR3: CASSGWTGNGYTF; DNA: TGTGCCAGCAGTGGGTGGACAGGGAATGGCTACACCTTC